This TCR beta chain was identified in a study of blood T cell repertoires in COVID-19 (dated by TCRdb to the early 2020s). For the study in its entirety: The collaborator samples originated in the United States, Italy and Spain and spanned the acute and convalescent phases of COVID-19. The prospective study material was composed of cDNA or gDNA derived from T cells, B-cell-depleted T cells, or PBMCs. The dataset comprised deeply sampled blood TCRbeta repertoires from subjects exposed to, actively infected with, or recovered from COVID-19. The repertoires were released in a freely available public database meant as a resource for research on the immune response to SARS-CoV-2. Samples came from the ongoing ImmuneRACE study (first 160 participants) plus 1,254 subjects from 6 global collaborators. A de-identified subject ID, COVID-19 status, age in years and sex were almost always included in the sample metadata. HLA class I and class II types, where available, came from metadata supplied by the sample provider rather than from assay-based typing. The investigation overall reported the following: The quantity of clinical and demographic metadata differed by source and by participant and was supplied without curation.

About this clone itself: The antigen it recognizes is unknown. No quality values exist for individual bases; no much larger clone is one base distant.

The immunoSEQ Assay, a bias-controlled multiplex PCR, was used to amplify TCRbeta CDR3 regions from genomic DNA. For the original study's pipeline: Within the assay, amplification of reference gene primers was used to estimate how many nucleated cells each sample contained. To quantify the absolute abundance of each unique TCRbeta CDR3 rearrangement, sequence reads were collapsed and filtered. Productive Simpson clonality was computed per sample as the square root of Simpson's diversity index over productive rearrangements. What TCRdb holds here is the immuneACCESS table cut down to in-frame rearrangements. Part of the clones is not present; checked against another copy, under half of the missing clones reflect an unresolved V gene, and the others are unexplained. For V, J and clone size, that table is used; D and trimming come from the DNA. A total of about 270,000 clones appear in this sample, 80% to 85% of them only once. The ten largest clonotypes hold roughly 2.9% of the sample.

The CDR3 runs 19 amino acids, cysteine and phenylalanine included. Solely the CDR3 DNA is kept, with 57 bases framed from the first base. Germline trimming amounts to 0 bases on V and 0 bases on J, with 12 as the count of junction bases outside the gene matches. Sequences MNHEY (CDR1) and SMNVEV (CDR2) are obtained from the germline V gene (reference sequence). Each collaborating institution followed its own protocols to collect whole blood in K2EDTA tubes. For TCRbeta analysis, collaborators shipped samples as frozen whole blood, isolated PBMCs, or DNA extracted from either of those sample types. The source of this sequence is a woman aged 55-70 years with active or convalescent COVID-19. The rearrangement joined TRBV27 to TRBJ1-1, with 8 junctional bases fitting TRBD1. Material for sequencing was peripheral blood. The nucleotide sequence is TGTGCCAGCAGTTTATCCCGAGGACAGGGAAGGGCGATGAACACTGAAGCTTTCTTT. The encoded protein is CASSLSRGQGRAMNTEAFF.